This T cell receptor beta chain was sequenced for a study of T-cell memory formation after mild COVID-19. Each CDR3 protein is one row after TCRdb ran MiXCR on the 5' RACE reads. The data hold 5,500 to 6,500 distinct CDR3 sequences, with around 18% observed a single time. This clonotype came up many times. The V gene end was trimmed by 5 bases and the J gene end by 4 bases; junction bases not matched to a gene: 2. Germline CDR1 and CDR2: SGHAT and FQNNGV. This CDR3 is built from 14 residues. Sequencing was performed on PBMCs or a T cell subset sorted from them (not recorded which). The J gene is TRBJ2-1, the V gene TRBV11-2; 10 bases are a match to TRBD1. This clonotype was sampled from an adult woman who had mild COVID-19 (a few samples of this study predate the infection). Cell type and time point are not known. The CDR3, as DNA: TGTGCCAGCAGCGCGGGACAGGGGTACAATGAGCAGTTCTTC. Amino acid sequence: CASSAGQGYNEQFF.